This T cell receptor beta chain was identified in a study of molecular identifiers for immune sequencing clone quantification. Sorted cells numbering about 19,000 to 1,000,000, with 10%, 30% or 50% RNA, yielded the naive CD8 libraries. Naive CD8 T cells were picked out by sorting for CD8+CD4-CCR7+CD45RA+. Previously described methods and listed TCR primers were employed for the bulk TCR libraries. TCRdb re-analysed the PCR reads in MiXCR, keeping a single row per CDR3 protein. The sample carries about 630,000 distinct CDR3 sequences, less than 30% recorded once. Study-wide results and caveats: More than 97% of effector molecules, versus under 1% of naive-cell molecules, belonged to clones above 20 RNA copies.

Germline V gene lookup returns CDR1 LGHDT and CDR2 YNNKEL (reference sequence). The CDR3 has 15 amino acids. Trimming took off 5 bases at V and 2 bases at J, with 16 bases between the two ends. This clonotype was seen more than once but under ten times. The antigen is undetermined. This chain links TRBV3-1 with TRBJ2-7; D is possibly TRBD1 (5 bases). The sequencing input was naive CD8+ T cells from blood, with Jurkat cell RNA spiked in. The subset was: FACS-sorted CD8+CD4-CCR7+CD45RA+ naive T cells. This sequence was found in a human donor in good health. Some libraries in this study had Jurkat cell RNA spiked in. The CDR3 DNA follows: TGTGCCAGCAGCACAGGCCAACGGTCAACCTACGAGCAGTACTTC. Translating it yields CASSTGQRSTYEQYF.